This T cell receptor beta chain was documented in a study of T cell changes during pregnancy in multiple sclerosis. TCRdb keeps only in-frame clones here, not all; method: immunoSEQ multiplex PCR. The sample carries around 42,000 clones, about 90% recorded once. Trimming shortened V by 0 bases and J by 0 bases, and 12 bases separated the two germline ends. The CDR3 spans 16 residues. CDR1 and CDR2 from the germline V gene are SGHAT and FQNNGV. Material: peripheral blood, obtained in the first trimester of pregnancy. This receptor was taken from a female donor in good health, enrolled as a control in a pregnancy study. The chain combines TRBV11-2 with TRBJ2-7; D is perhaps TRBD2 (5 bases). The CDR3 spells CASSLEEAQSSYEQYF. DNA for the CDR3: TGTGCCAGCAGCTTAGAGGAGGCTCAGAGCTCCTACGAGCAGTACTTC.